Below, one T cell receptor (beta chain) is given with its context. This specimen comes from a study of lymphopenia after photon versus proton radiotherapy. The CDR3 is 15 amino acids. CDR1 and CDR2 from the germline V gene are SGHTA and FQGNSA. J was trimmed by 7 bases and V by 3 bases; bases with no gene match: 6. The data were produced by immunoSEQ multiplex PCR, yet TCRdb's version contains in-frame clones alone and is incomplete. The data contain about 160,000 clones, less than 90% of them singletons. The source material was peripheral blood, sampled from a patient treated with photon-based radiotherapy. The chain is built from TRBV7-2 and TRBJ2-7; TRBD2 aligns across 13 bases. The receptor was derived from a man over 45 with gastric cancer. DNA for the CDR3: TGTGCCAGCAGCTTTACTAGCGGGAGGGCCGGGGAGCAGTACTTC. It specifies CASSFTSGRAGEQYF.